This T cell receptor beta chain was recorded in a study of T cell responses to AZD1222 COVID-19 vaccine (dated by TCRdb to 2020 to 2023). Study-wide context: Because spike-specific TCR depth and breadth did not differ between the two schedules, AZD1222 recipients who got a second dose at roughly 4 weeks were pooled with those who got a second dose at roughly 12 weeks. A total of around 240 trial participants underwent TCR sequencing, of whom about 200 received two doses of AZD1222 and about 25 received two doses of the MenACWY control vaccine. Trial participants were enrolled into age subgroups of 18-55, 56-69 and 70-plus years, which contained approximately 150, 30 and 60 TCR-sequenced participants, respectively. The investigation overall reported the following: Reportedly, close to half of the unique spike-specific TCRs recognized epitopes lying outside the regions that are mutated in the B.1.351 and B.1.1.7 variants. After two AZD1222 doses, both the breadth and the depth of spike-specific TCRs were significantly higher than at day 0 and than in MenACWY recipients. The 56-69-year group was small, and its depth increase did not reach significance, likely because of low power. Participants were mostly white British and included more females than males, and it was suggested by the authors that clonal diversity may have been underestimated. CD4 TCRs associated with the vaccine covered the entire spike protein, and the dominant responses were in regions 160-218 and 743-854. Conclusions about previously exposed vaccinees are limited because only a handful of AZD1222 recipients were SARS-CoV-2 seropositive at baseline. No day 14 peak-response samples were available, so repertoires were characterized only after the peak T cell response.

The CDR3 regions of human TCRbeta chains were subjected to immunosequencing. The paper's processing steps were these. TCRs in the repertoires were compared against a reference library of SARS-CoV-2-specific TCRs that had been generated with the MIRA antigen-specificity platform. Breadth meant the fraction of unique TCRs that were SARS-CoV-2-associated, whereas depth meant the fraction of total T cells that were SARS-CoV-2-associated. Each spike-specific TCR was assigned to its reactive spike region and to a CD4 or CD8 class using the MIRA data. Log10-transformed breadth and depth values were compared by one-way ANOVA with Sidak's multiple comparisons tests. TCRdb took this table from immuneACCESS and kept in-frame rearrangements with V and J called. Such tables lack part of the clones; where checked against another copy, unresolved V genes explain under half of the gap, and the rest is unexplained. That table furnishes V, J and clone size, whereas the DNA furnished D and trimming. The sample profile shows about 180,000 clones; almost 90% of them were found once. The ten largest clonotypes hold approximately 0.49% of the sample.

This clone has only a few counts. Its binding antigen is unknown. No quality values exist for individual bases; no much larger clone is one base distant. In the germline V gene, CDR1 corresponds to SGHTA and CDR2 to FQGNSA. Measured from the cysteine to the phenylalanine, the CDR3 is 14 residues long. Just the 42-base CDR3 DNA is kept, in frame starting at base 1. Deletion took 5 bases off V and 9 bases off J, with a span of 17 bases between the germline ends. Reading the label with the study, this specimen's time point is: baseline before first vaccination. The vaccinee samples were drawn from two UK trials, COV001 and COV002, one of which was a single-blind randomized controlled phase 2/3 trial testing AZD1222 (ChAdOx1 nCoV-19) in healthy adults. For TCRbeta chain sequencing, PBMC samples from trial participants were taken at day 0 and at day 28 after the second dose.

The source is an adult in good health. This specimen was peripheral blood, taken on day 0 of AZD1222 vaccination. The sequence is built from TRBV7-2 and TRBJ2-1; the D gene assignment is perhaps TRBD1 or TRBD2, with each matching 7 bases. The nucleotide sequence reads as follows: TGTGCCAGCAGCGAGACCAGGGGGGGCCTTGAGCAGTTCTTC. The encoded protein is CASSETRGGLEQFF.